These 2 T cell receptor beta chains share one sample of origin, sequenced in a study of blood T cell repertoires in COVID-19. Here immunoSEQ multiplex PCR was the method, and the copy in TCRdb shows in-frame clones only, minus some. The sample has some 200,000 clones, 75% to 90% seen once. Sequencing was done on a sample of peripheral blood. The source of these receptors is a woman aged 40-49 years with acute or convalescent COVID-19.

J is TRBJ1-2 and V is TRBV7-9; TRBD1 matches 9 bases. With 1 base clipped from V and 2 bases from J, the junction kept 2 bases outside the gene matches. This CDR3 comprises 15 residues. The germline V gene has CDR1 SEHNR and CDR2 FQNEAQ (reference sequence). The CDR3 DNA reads TGTGCCAGCAGCTTAGTAGGGACAGGGAACTATGGCTACACCTTC. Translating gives CASSLVGTGNYGYTF.

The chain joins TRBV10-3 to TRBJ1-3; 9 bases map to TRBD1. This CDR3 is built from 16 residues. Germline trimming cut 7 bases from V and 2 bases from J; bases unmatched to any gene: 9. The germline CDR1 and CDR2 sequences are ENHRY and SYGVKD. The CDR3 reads CAITKGQGSAGNTIYF. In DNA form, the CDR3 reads TGTGCCATCACCAAGGGACAGGGCTCGGCTGGAAACACCATATATTTT.